These 5 T cell receptor beta chains were all obtained from the same sample, sequenced in a study of technical replicates of blood from a few donors. Using immunoSEQ multiplex PCR, the repertoire was profiled, and TCRdb retains in-frame clones only, with some absent. This sample yields around 75,000 clones, of which 85% to 95% are seen a single time; 0.27% belongs to the top ten. Sequenced: T cells isolated from PBMCs. The receptor set was obtained from a human donor in good health.

This chain links TRBV5-1 with TRBJ2-1; 11 bases match TRBD1. V lost 3 bases, J lost 3 bases, and 8 bases stayed unmatched. The length of the CDR3 is 17 residues. Germline CDR1 reads SGHRS; CDR2 reads YFSETQ. CDR3 in DNA: TGCGCCAGCAGCTGGGACGGGACAGGGGGACTCTACAATGAGCAGTTCTTC. Translated, it gives CASSWDGTGGLYNEQFF.

The V call is TRBV19, the J call TRBJ2-2, with D possibly TRBD2 on 6 matching bases. The CDR3 length is 16 residues. The germline V gene encodes CDR1 LNHDA and CDR2 SQIVND (reference sequence). V lost 6 bases, J lost 7 bases, and 21 bases lay in between. The CDR3 reads CASRRGSGYPNGELFF. The CDR3 region has the DNA TGTGCCAGTAGGCGGGGCTCGGGATATCCTAACGGGGAGCTGTTTTTT.

This chain connects TRBV11-3 to TRBJ2-2; no clear D gene. Deletions cut 1 base from V and 9 bases from J, with 3 bases between. The V gene's germline CDR1 is SGHNT and CDR2 YENEEA. This CDR3 is 11 amino acids long. This chain's CDR3 is CASSLARELFF. The CDR3 nucleotides are TGTGCCAGCAGCTTAGCCAGGGAGCTGTTTTTT.

The chain recombines TRBV28 with TRBJ2-1, with a possible D match to TRBD2 (5 bases). V lost 10 bases, J lost 3 bases, and 13 bases lay in between. Germline V CDR1 and CDR2: MDHEN, SYDVKM. This CDR3 region has 13 residues. The CDR3 DNA sequence: TGTGCCACCCTAGCACCTGACTACAATGAGCAGTTCTTC. It is translated as CATLAPDYNEQFF.

V usage is TRBV11-2 and J usage is TRBJ2-7; 12 nucleotides line up with TRBD2. The CDR3 extends over 18 amino acids. J lost 0 bases, V lost 5 bases, and 11 bases had no gene match. Germline V lookup: CDR1 SGHAT, CDR2 FQNNGV. The CDR3 DNA reads TGTGCCAGCAGCACCGACGGGACTAGCGGGCGCACCTCCTACGAGCAGTACTTC. Its protein is CASSTDGTSGRTSYEQYF. The variable domain in full, with the rest retrieved from reference TRBV11-2 and TRBJ2-7, is EAGVAQSPRYKIIEKRQSVAFWCNPISGHATLYWYQQILGQGPKLLIQFQNNGVVDDSQLPKDRFSAERLKGVDSTLKIQPAKLEDSAVYLCASSTDGTSGRTSYEQYFGPGTRLTVT.